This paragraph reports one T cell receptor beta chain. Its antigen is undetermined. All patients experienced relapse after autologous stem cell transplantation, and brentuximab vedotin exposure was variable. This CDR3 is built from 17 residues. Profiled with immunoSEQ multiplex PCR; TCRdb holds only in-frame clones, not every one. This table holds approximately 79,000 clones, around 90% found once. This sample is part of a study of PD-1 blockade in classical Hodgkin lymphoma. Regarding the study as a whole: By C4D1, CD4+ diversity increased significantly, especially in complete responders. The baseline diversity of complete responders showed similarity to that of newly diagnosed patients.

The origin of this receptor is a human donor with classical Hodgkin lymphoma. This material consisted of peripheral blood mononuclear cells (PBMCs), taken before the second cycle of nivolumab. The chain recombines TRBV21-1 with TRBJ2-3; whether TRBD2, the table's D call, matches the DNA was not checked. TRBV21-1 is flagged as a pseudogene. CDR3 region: CASSALQPAGGPDTQYF. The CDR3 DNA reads TGTGCCAGCAGCGCCCTCCAACCAGCGGGAGGGCCAGATACGCAGTATTTT.